The clone carrying this TCR beta chain was recorded once. This record comes from a study of shared clonotypes between healthy human individuals. V lost 1 base and J lost 7, with 10 bases in between. Per the germline V gene, CDR1 is LNHDA and CDR2 is SQIVND (reference sequence). The CDR3 runs 14 residues. Authors' analysis steps: Quality scores were absent from the junction-only immunoSEQ sequences, so filtering differed. The data were produced by immunoSEQ multiplex PCR, yet TCRdb's version contains in-frame clones alone and is incomplete. For V, J and clone size, that table is used; D and trimming come from the DNA. The sample yields over a million clones, 75% to 80% seen once.

The receptor was derived from a young man in good health. Some clones in this sample may be carry-over from other donors' samples. The sample comprised memory CD4+ T cells from PBMCs. Subset denoted: CD45RA-negative fraction. The J gene is TRBJ1-4, the V gene TRBV19; perhaps TRBD1 as D (5 bases). The CDR3 protein is CASSIGGQVEKLFF. CDR3 DNA sequence: TGTGCCAGTAGTATAGGTGGACAAGTTGAAAAACTGTTTTTT.